These T cell receptor beta chains were read from a single sample in a study of monozygotic twins with inflammatory bowel disease. TCRdb derives one entry per CDR3 protein from the 5' RACE reads, leaving out DNA. This repertoire includes approximately 150,000 distinct CDR3 sequences. The sequenced sample was blood. These TCRs come from a human donor with ulcerative colitis or Crohn's disease, or a healthy co-twin of an affected twin (not recorded which). CDR3s include the opening cysteine and the closing phenylalanine or tryptophan. Clone size is shown for a subset of rows, as once, few, many or a class of expanded clone.

V gene: TRBV5-6; clone size: NA; J gene: TRBJ2-5; CDR3 protein: CASSLVPETQYF
V gene: TRBV7-9; clone size: NA; J gene: TRBJ2-7; CDR3 protein: CASQGPDSSSYEQYF
V gene: TRBV12-3/TRBV12-4; clone size: NA; J gene: TRBJ2-7; CDR3 protein: CASSFTGRGTAPGYEQYF
V gene: TRBV12-3/TRBV12-4; clone size: NA; J gene: TRBJ2-5; CDR3 protein: CASSGTGQYLETQYF
V gene: TRBV6-4; clone size: NA; J gene: TRBJ1-1; CDR3 protein: CASSDTTDGYTEAFF
V gene: TRBV2; clone size: NA; J gene: TRBJ2-3; CDR3 protein: CASSVRDDRSGLAGDHSTDTQYF
V gene: TRBV20-1; clone size: NA; J gene: TRBJ1-2; CDR3 protein: CSARSGGGSGYTF
V gene: TRBV12-3/TRBV12-4; clone size: NA; J gene: TRBJ2-7; CDR3 protein: CASSLGPAGLSYEQYF
V gene: TRBV20-1; clone size: NA; J gene: TRBJ2-2; CDR3 protein: CSASYGRDTGELFF
V gene: TRBV5-1; clone size: NA; J gene: TRBJ2-1; CDR3 protein: CASSFHSGRDNEQFF
V gene: TRBV5-6; clone size: NA; J gene: TRBJ1-1; CDR3 protein: CASSLGRAEAFF
V gene: TRBV11-2; clone size: NA; J gene: TRBJ2-7; CDR3 protein: CASNLGTTGSHEQYF
V gene: TRBV6-6; clone size: NA; J gene: TRBJ2-5; CDR3 protein: CASSSTDSLETQYF
V gene: TRBV4-2; clone size: NA; J gene: TRBJ2-3; CDR3 protein: CASSRGQGFTDTQYF
V gene: TRBV4-3; clone size: NA; J gene: TRBJ1-1; CDR3 protein: CASSQERGRDTEAFF
V gene: TRBV4-1; clone size: NA; J gene: TRBJ2-7; CDR3 protein: CASSPGLAQTYEQYF
V gene: TRBV6-1; clone size: NA; J gene: TRBJ2-1; CDR3 protein: CASSDDRDRGSNEQFF
V gene: TRBV20-1; clone size: NA; J gene: TRBJ2-5; CDR3 protein: CSAPRTPQETQYF
V gene: TRBV7-6; clone size: NA; J gene: TRBJ1-1; CDR3 protein: CASSLETNPDTEAFF
V gene: TRBV29-1; clone size: NA; J gene: TRBJ1-2; CDR3 protein: CSVDRGIYGYTF
V gene: TRBV5-1; clone size: NA; J gene: TRBJ2-5; CDR3 protein: CASSLDDPKETQYF
V gene: TRBV6-1; clone size: NA; J gene: TRBJ1-5; CDR3 protein: CASRETGAANQPQHF
V gene: TRBV5-1; clone size: NA; J gene: TRBJ2-2; CDR3 protein: CASSQQGATGELFF
V gene: TRBV7-2; clone size: NA; J gene: TRBJ1-5; CDR3 protein: CASSFEGGNNQPQHF
V gene: TRBV7-2; clone size: NA; J gene: TRBJ2-5; CDR3 protein: CASSAGLQETQYF
V gene: TRBV19; clone size: NA; J gene: TRBJ2-1; CDR3 protein: CASSISGLAGPYNEQFF
V gene: TRBV4-2; clone size: NA; J gene: TRBJ1-2; CDR3 protein: CATRPGTGDYGYTF
V gene: TRBV2; clone size: NA; J gene: TRBJ2-1; CDR3 protein: CASSGSSGGRGYNEQFF
V gene: TRBV12-3/TRBV12-4; clone size: NA; J gene: TRBJ2-5; CDR3 protein: CASSFGRKETQYF
V gene: TRBV12-3/TRBV12-4; clone size: NA; J gene: TRBJ1-2; CDR3 protein: CASSPHPLDYGYTF
V gene: TRBV4-3; clone size: NA; J gene: TRBJ1-1; CDR3 protein: CASSPGNTEAFF
V gene: TRBV20-1; clone size: NA; J gene: TRBJ1-1; CDR3 protein: CSVLASGTEAFF
V gene: TRBV6-2/TRBV6-3; clone size: NA; J gene: TRBJ2-1; CDR3 protein: CASSYVYFGGSGNNEQFF
V gene: TRBV20-1; clone size: NA; J gene: TRBJ1-1; CDR3 protein: CSRNNMNTEAFF
V gene: TRBV25-1; clone size: NA; J gene: TRBJ2-1; CDR3 protein: CASIGPWGRGDYYNEQFF
V gene: TRBV15; clone size: NA; J gene: TRBJ2-1; CDR3 protein: CATSRGTEPYNEQFF
V gene: TRBV7-3; clone size: NA; J gene: TRBJ2-5; CDR3 protein: CASSLTVGETQYF
V gene: TRBV12-3/TRBV12-4; clone size: NA; J gene: TRBJ1-5; CDR3 protein: CASSFLGKQHF
V gene: TRBV28; clone size: NA; J gene: TRBJ2-7; CDR3 protein: CASSLNYEQYF
V gene: TRBV6-5; clone size: NA; J gene: TRBJ2-2; CDR3 protein: CASSKGSTGELFF
V gene: TRBV29-1; clone size: NA; J gene: TRBJ1-1; CDR3 protein: CSVEDGKGSFF
V gene: TRBV7-3; clone size: NA; J gene: TRBJ2-1; CDR3 protein: CASTSTSGLISYNEQFF
V gene: TRBV27; clone size: NA; J gene: TRBJ2-7; CDR3 protein: CASSFSLGAKGYEQYF
V gene: TRBV4-2; clone size: medium-sized; J gene: TRBJ2-3; CDR3 protein: CASSQEPSGSTDTQYF
V gene: TRBV7-2; clone size: NA; J gene: TRBJ2-3; CDR3 protein: CASSLAGSSGGSDTQYF
V gene: TRBV12-3/TRBV12-4; clone size: NA; J gene: TRBJ2-7; CDR3 protein: CASSRGTLSSYEQYF
V gene: TRBV15; clone size: NA; J gene: TRBJ2-2; CDR3 protein: CATSRKNTGELFF
V gene: TRBV20-1; clone size: NA; J gene: TRBJ2-7; CDR3 protein: CSARDGAGGSYEQYF
V gene: TRBV28; clone size: NA; J gene: TRBJ2-3; CDR3 protein: CASTSGGATDTQYF
V gene: TRBV12-3/TRBV12-4; clone size: NA; J gene: TRBJ2-5; CDR3 protein: CASRRGPDQETQYF